The 25 T cell receptor beta chains below were found in one sample sequenced in a study of blood T cell repertoires in COVID-19. TCRdb's table, derived via immunoSEQ multiplex PCR, lists solely in-frame clones and lacks some. The top ten clones hold 7% to 9% of a sample with 85,000 to 95,000 clones, around 87% of them seen once. Sequencing was performed on peripheral blood. The receptors stem from a human donor with acute or convalescent COVID-19. The donor label of this sample is uncertain.

The chain employs TRBV19 and TRBJ1-1; D unresolved. CDR1 is LNHDA, CDR2 SQIVND, per germline (reference sequence). V shed 0 bases and J shed 11 bases, with 19 bases lying between them. CDR3 size: 15 residues. The CDR3 loop is CASSIDQGLPSKAFF. DNA for the CDR3: TGTGCCAGTAGTATAGATCAAGGACTTCCATCGAAGGCTTTCTTT.

The chain uses TRBV7-3 and TRBJ2-7, with 7 positions matching TRBD2. The CDR3 extends over 14 amino acids. J lost 3 bases, V lost 5 bases, and 7 bases had no gene match. The germline V gene encodes CDR1 SGHTA and CDR2 FQGTGA. As DNA, the CDR3 is TGTGCCAGCAGCCCTAACAGCGGGGTCTACGAGCAGTACTTC. Translation gives CASSPNSGVYEQYF.

This chain links TRBV30 with TRBJ1-6, with 7 nucleotides matching TRBD1. The CDR3 has 14 amino acids. The V gene end was trimmed by 1 base and the J gene end by 8 bases; junction bases not matched to a gene: 5. Germline V CDR1 and CDR2: GTSNPN, SVGIG (reference sequence). CDR3 residues: CAWSGDRTYSPLHF. The CDR3 nucleotides read TGTGCCTGGAGTGGGGACAGAACTTATTCACCCCTCCACTTT.

V gene TRBV29-1 combines with J gene TRBJ1-1; 9 nucleotides align to TRBD1. CDR1 SQVTM and CDR2 ANQGSEA come from the germline V gene. V lost 7 bases, J lost 6 bases, and 9 bases stayed unmatched. The CDR3 sequence is 13 residues long. CDR3 in amino acids: CSASDRGQAEAFF. The DNA of the CDR3 is TGCAGCGCCTCGGACAGGGGCCAGGCTGAAGCTTTCTTT.

V and J are TRBV24-1 and TRBJ2-7; 8 bases align to TRBD1. The trim removed 0 bases at V and 5 bases at J, leaving 14 bases unmatched. The CDR3 has 18 amino acids. Per the germline V gene, CDR1 is KGHDR and CDR2 is SFDVKD. The chain's CDR3 is CATSDLRTDRAAIHEQYF. CDR3 bases: TGTGCCACCAGTGATTTGCGGACGGACAGGGCGGCAATCCACGAGCAGTACTTC.

The chain employs TRBV9 and TRBJ2-3, with D possibly TRBD2 on 6 matching bases. CDR1 is SGDLS and CDR2 is YYNGEE in the germline V gene. This CDR3 contains 16 residues. The V gene lost 0 bases and the J gene lost 3 bases, with 14 bases spanning the gap. This CDR3 is CASSVVGWGETDTQYF. CDR3 coding DNA: TGTGCCAGCAGCGTAGTGGGGTGGGGGGAAACAGATACGCAGTATTTT.

This clone came up once. This sequence joins TRBV28 and TRBJ2-7, with D maybe TRBD1 (5 bases). This CDR3 is built from 15 residues. Deletions cut 6 bases from V and 4 bases from J, with 19 bases between. CDR1 MDHEN and CDR2 SYDVKM come from the germline V gene. The CDR3 nucleotides read TGTGCCAGCAGAGGGTCTAGGCAGGGCCGATACGAGCAGTACTTC. It yields the protein CASRGSRQGRYEQYF.

This sequence joins TRBV18 and TRBJ2-6; D is possibly TRBD1 (6 bases). Germline CDR1 and CDR2: KGHSH and LQKENI. The CDR3 extends over 15 amino acids. The V gene lost 3 bases and the J gene lost 3 bases, with 9 bases spanning the gap. The CDR3 sequence is CASSPGGLGANVLTF. Written as DNA, the CDR3 is TGTGCCAGCTCACCTGGGGGCCTTGGGGCCAACGTCCTGACTTTC.

The gene calls are TRBV4-3 and TRBJ2-3; 8 nucleotides align to TRBD1. V dropped 2 bases and J dropped 3; count of bases not matched to a gene: 7. This CDR3 region has 16 residues. In germline, CDR1 is LGHNA, CDR2 YSLEER. As DNA, the CDR3 is TGCGCCAGCAGCCAAAACAGGGGGATTCGGACAGATACGCAGTATTTT. Translation: CASSQNRGIRTDTQYF.

The chain employs TRBV18 and TRBJ2-1, with D perhaps matching TRBD1 (6 bases). CDR1 KGHSH and CDR2 LQKENI come from the germline V gene. V lost 5 bases to trimming and J lost 6 bases, with 14 bases between them. The CDR3 consists of 14 residues. The CDR3 coding sequence is TGTGCCAGCTCAGGGACACCGGGTCGCAATGAGCAGTTCTTC. This codes for CASSGTPGRNEQFF. Looking up the rest from reference TRBV18 and TRBJ2-1 gives the full variable domain: NAGVMQNPRHLVRRRGQEARLRCSPMKGHSHVYWYRQLPEEGLKFMVYLQKENIIDESGMPKERFSAEFPKEGPSILRIQQVVRGDSAAYFCASSGTPGRNEQFFGPGTRLTVL.

This clone appeared a few times. The gene calls are TRBV5-6 and TRBJ2-7, with 7 bases lining up with TRBD1. This CDR3 spans 13 amino acids. Germline V CDR1 and CDR2: SGHDT, YYEEEE. Unmatched junction bases numbered 2, after V lost 2 bases and J lost 3 bases. The CDR3 loop reads CASSFYRGYEQYF. The CDR3 nucleotides are TGTGCCAGCAGCTTCTACAGGGGCTACGAGCAGTACTTC.

This chain's CDR3 is CASRVQVSNEQFF. CDR3 coding DNA: TGTGCCAGCAGGGTTCAGGTTTCAAATGAGCAGTTCTTC. This chain uses TRBV2 with TRBJ2-1; no clear D. The ends were cut back, 6 bases at V and 7 bases at J, with 13 bases in the middle. This CDR3 spans 13 amino acids. Germline-derived CDR1 and CDR2 are SNHLY and FYNNEI.

The chain links TRBV5-6 to TRBJ1-1; D uncertain. CDR3 size: 13 residues. Germline V lookup: CDR1 SGHDT, CDR2 YYEEEE. Trimming left V 3 bases short and J 3 bases short, with 9 bases between. In DNA form, the CDR3 reads TGTGCCAGCAGCTCTCGCGGAGACACTGAAGCTTTCTTT. Its protein is CASSSRGDTEAFF.

This chain links TRBV28 with TRBJ2-4; TRBD1 is a possible D gene (6 bases). V gave up 10 bases and J gave up 1 base, with 20 bases separating them. Germline-derived CDR1 and CDR2 are MDHEN and SYDVKM. This CDR3 is built from 16 residues. The CDR3 DNA is TGTGCCACCTCAGCTGGGGGCACCGGGGCCAAAAACATTCAGTACTTC. The encoded protein is CATSAGGTGAKNIQYF. Full variable domain (rest looked up from reference TRBV28 and TRBJ2-4): DVKVTQSSRYLVKRTGEKVFLECVQDMDHENMFWYRQDPGLGLRLIYFSYDVKMKEKGDIPEGYSVSREKKERFSLILESASTNQTSMYLCATSAGGTGAKNIQYFGAGTRLSVL.

The V gene is TRBV30, the J gene TRBJ1-2; D ambiguous. CDR1 and CDR2 (germline): GTSNPN, SVGIG (reference sequence). V lost 7 bases to trimming and J lost 7 bases, with 13 bases between them. The CDR3 is made up of 11 amino acids. CDR3 nucleotides: TGTGCCTCTTCCGCGGGTTTTGGCTACACCTTC. Translation gives CASSAGFGYTF. Drawing the rest from reference TRBV30 and TRBJ1-2, the complete variable domain is SQTIHQWPATLVQPVGSPLSLECTVEGTSNPNLYWYRQAAGRGLQLLFYSVGIGQISSEVPQNLSASRPQDRQFILSSKKLLLSDSGFYLCASSAGFGYTFGSGTRLTVV.

The chain employs TRBV9 and TRBJ1-1; D gene uncertain. The CDR3 sequence is 14 residues long. V lost 0 bases and J lost 0, with 6 bases in between. Germline V gives CDR1 SGDLS, CDR2 YYNGEE. The CDR3 DNA is TGTGCCAGCAGCGTAGGGCAGATGAACACTGAAGCTTTCTTT. It is translated as CASSVGQMNTEAFF.

The V call is TRBV7-2, the J call TRBJ1-1; D unclear. The CDR3 length is 14 residues. In germline, CDR1 is SGHTA, CDR2 FQGNSA. The V and J ends lost 5 bases and 6 bases respectively, with 16 bases between them. The CDR3 DNA reads as TGTGCCAGCAGCGCCGCGGCGGGGAGCCCTGAAGCTTTCTTT. Translation gives CASSAAAGSPEAFF.

The chain combines TRBV7-2 with TRBJ1-4, with a weak D call TRBD1 (5 bases). The germline gives CDR1 SGHTA, CDR2 FQGNSA. Trimming took 5 bases from V and 4 from J, leaving 11 bases between them. The CDR3 has 14 residues. The CDR3, as DNA: TGTGCCAGCAGCGCGAATGGACATAATGAAAAACTGTTTTTT. This encodes CASSANGHNEKLFF.

In its sample, this clone was seen many times. The V and J genes are TRBV5-1 and TRBJ2-1; 10 bases map to TRBD2. Per the germline V gene, CDR1 is SGHRS and CDR2 is YFSETQ. The CDR3 covers 15 residues. Unmatched junction bases numbered 7, after V lost 5 bases and J lost 5 bases. The CDR3 DNA follows: TGCGCCAGCAGGGCCGGGACTAGCGCAAACAATGAGCAGTTCTTC. Amino acid sequence: CASRAGTSANNEQFF. Filled out from reference TRBV5-1 and TRBJ2-1, the complete variable domain reads KAGVTQTPRYLIKTRGQQVTLSCSPISGHRSVSWYQQTPGQGLQFLFEYFSETQRNKGNFPGRFSGRQFSNSRSEMNVSTLELGDSALYLCASRAGTSANNEQFFGPGTRLTVL.

This clone was observed a handful of times. The V and J genes are TRBV7-9 and TRBJ2-1; TRBD1 is a possible D gene (5 bases). The CDR3 is made up of 12 amino acids. V lost 5 bases and J lost 7, with 9 bases in between. Germline V gene sequence: CDR1 SEHNR, CDR2 FQNEAQ (reference sequence). DNA of the CDR3: TGTGCCAGCAGCCCCTCAGGGAATGAGCAGTTCTTC. The encoded protein is CASSPSGNEQFF.

The rearrangement uses TRBV19 and TRBJ1-2; D gene uncertain. From germline, CDR1 is LNHDA and CDR2 SQIVND (reference sequence). V lost 1 base and J 6 bases, leaving 12 bases between the germline ends. The CDR3 runs to 14 residues. The CDR3 protein is CASSIVPPWHGYTF. As DNA, the CDR3 is TGTGCCAGTAGTATAGTCCCGCCCTGGCATGGCTACACCTTC.

The chain has TRBV7-2 and TRBJ2-2, with 8 bases identical to TRBD2. CDR3 length: 16 residues. With 6 bases clipped from V and 7 bases from J, the junction kept 13 bases outside the gene matches. In germline, CDR1 is SGHTA, CDR2 FQGNSA. In DNA, the CDR3 is TGTGCCAGCAGTTTACGGGCCGGGGGGGCCGTCGGGGAGCTGTTTTTT. Its protein is CASSLRAGGAVGELFF.

The V gene is TRBV11-3, the J gene TRBJ2-1; maybe TRBD1 (5 bases). This CDR3 is built from 12 residues. Germline-derived CDR1 and CDR2 are SGHNT and YENEEA. The V end lost 6 bases, the J end lost 4 bases, and 7 bases lay between the germline ends. CDR3 in amino acids: CASRSGYNEQFF. The CDR3 coding sequence is TGTGCCAGCAGGTCAGGGTACAATGAGCAGTTCTTC.

The chain employs TRBV5-8 and TRBJ2-6; maybe TRBD1 (5 bases). This CDR3 spans 17 amino acids. V was pared by 0 bases and J by 2 bases, with 12 bases between. Germline V CDR1 and CDR2: SGHTS, YDEGEE. The CDR3 spells CASSLGARRAGANVLTF. CDR3 sequence (DNA): TGTGCCAGCAGCTTGGGTGCCCGCAGGGCTGGGGCCAACGTCCTGACTTTC.

The V gene is TRBV9, the J gene TRBJ2-1, with 8 bases identical to TRBD2. The trim removed 4 bases at V and 9 bases at J, leaving 12 bases unmatched. The CDR3 is 15 residues long. Germline CDR1 and CDR2: SGDLS and YYNGEE. CDR3 in DNA: TGTGCCAGCAGCCCCCGTCCCGGGGGGGCGGGTGAGCAGTTCTTC. It yields the protein CASSPRPGGAGEQFF. Full variable domain (missing parts from reference TRBV9 and TRBJ2-1): DSGVTQTPKHLITATGQRVTLRCSPRSGDLSVYWYQQSLDQGLQFLIQYYNGEERAKGNILERFSAQQFPDLHSELNLSSLELGDSALYFCASSPRPGGAGEQFFGPGTRLTVL.